The TCR beta chain described here comes from a study of blood T cell repertoires in COVID-19. Study-level background: Acute-phase and convalescent COVID-19 samples originated in the United States, Italy and Spain. T cells, B-cell-depleted T cells, or PBMCs supplied cDNA or gDNA.

CDR1 and CDR2 (germline): LNHNV, YYDKDF (reference sequence). The ends were cut back, 1 base at V and 7 bases at J, with 14 bases in the middle. This CDR3 is built from 14 residues. Clones were sequenced by immunoSEQ multiplex PCR, and TCRdb holds only the in-frame ones, with some missing. There are around 160,000 clones in the sample; under 95% occur only once, and about a sixth lies in the top ten. The sample taken for sequencing was peripheral blood. This chain links TRBV15 with TRBJ2-7; D might be TRBD2 (5 bases). The clonotype comes from a man between 60 and 75 years old with active or convalescent COVID-19. The CDR3 is CATSRGGLTSEQYF. CDR3 nucleotides: TGTGCCACCAGCAGAGGCGGGTTAACGAGTGAGCAGTACTTC.